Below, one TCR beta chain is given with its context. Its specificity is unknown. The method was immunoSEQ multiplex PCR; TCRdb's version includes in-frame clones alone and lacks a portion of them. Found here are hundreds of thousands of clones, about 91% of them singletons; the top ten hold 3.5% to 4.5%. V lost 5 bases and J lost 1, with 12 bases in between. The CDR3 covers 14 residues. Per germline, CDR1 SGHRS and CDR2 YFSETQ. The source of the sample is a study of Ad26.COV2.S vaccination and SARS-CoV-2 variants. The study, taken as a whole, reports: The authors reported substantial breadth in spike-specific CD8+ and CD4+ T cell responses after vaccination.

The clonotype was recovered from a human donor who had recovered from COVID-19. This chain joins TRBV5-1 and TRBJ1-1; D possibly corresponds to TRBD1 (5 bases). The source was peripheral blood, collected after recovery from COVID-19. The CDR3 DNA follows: TGCGCCAGCAGGCGGGGCGGACAGAACACTGAAGCTTTCTTT. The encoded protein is CASRRGGQNTEAFF.